This T cell receptor beta chain was documented in a study of OX40 agonist ivuxolimab in advanced cancers. The study in broad terms: The costimulatory receptor OX40 (CD134) was targeted by ivuxolimab, a fully human IgG2 agonistic monoclonal antibody. Intravenous ivuxolimab was administered to patients every 2 weeks at six dose levels: 0.01, 0.1, 0.3, 1.5, 3 and 10 mg/kg. Of the approximately 50 patients in dose escalation, around 20 had hepatocellular carcinoma, some 15 had melanoma, 9 had renal cell carcinoma and 9 had head and neck cancer. A male proportion of 70% to 90% and a mean age of approximately 60 years, ranging from about 20 to 85, were recorded for the dose-escalation cohort. Patients were allowed to have had prior anti-PD-1, anti-PD-L1 or anti-CTLA-4 therapy, and around 37% of the dose-escalation patients had previously received checkpoint inhibitors. Partial responses were achieved by three dose-escalation patients, of whom one had hepatocellular carcinoma and two had cutaneous melanoma. The point of sequencing TCRbeta in the periphery was to test whether ivuxolimab changed TCR sequence diversity and drove clonal T-cell expansion. The monotherapy dose-escalation portion (N = 52 patients) of the phase I ivuxolimab trial is reported in the paper.

Patients with a history of autoimmune disease or receiving systemic immunosuppression were excluded from the trial. Peripheral blood for TCR sequencing was collected from all dose cohorts at baseline, on cycle 4 day 1, and on cycle 7 day 1. The samples were taken from a phase I, first-in-human, multicenter, open-label dose-escalation trial of ivuxolimab. Adults with locally advanced or metastatic melanoma, renal cell carcinoma, hepatocellular carcinoma or head and neck squamous cell carcinoma were enrolled in the trial. Before TCR sequencing, CD4+ T cells and CD8+ T cells from peripheral blood were sorted into separate populations. Remarks on this clone: The antigen it binds to is not known. No much larger clone is present one base from it, and per-base qualities are unavailable.

To sequence the TCRbeta CDR3 region, genomic DNA was isolated from the sorted cells. TCRbeta CDR3 regions were sequenced using the immunoSEQ Assay. Entries here come from immuneACCESS through TCRdb and include only in-frame sequences with V and J called. Some clones fail to appear in such tables; in the studies checked, an unresolved V gene covers under half of the shortfall, and the cause of the remainder is unknown. In all, the sample holds approximately 98,000 clones, and about 84% of those were seen once. Together, the top ten hold roughly 5.5% of the sample. V drops 7 bases and J drops 1 base, leaving 13 bases in between. CDR1 and CDR2 were assigned from the germline V gene as SQVTM and ANQGSEA. From the cysteine through the phenylalanine, the CDR3 covers 13 amino acids. The sequence is cut down to CDR3 DNA, 39 bases in frame from base 1. The investigation overall reported the following: The antigen specificity of the clonally expanded peripheral T cells was not determined. At doses from 0.1 to 3.0 mg/kg, clonal expansion was seen in both CD4+ and CD8+ blood T cells between baseline and week 6. Low levels of normalized T-cell clonal expansion were also seen in some nonresponding patients. In the 0.1-3.0 mg/kg groups, partial responders were among the patients with the lowest normalized peripheral clonal expansion, particularly in CD8+ T cells. After ivuxolimab, expanded clones were on average more numerous among CD8+ T cells than among CD4+ T cells.

The chain is assembled from TRBV29-1 and TRBJ1-2, with no confidently assigned D gene. The sequences come from CD4+ or CD8+ T cells sorted from blood, collected in a trial of the OX40 agonist ivuxolimab. The sequence was obtained from an adult with an advanced solid tumor such as melanoma, head and neck, liver or kidney cancer. The sequenced DNA: TGCAGCGCCGACGACACCTTTAACTATGGCTACACCTTC. Protein translation: CSADDTFNYGYTF. Reference TRBV29-1 and TRBJ1-2 proteins supply the regions before and after the CDR3; the full variable domain is: SAVISQKPSRDICQRGTSLTIQCQVDSQVTMMFWYRQQPGQSLTLIATANQGSEATYESGFVIDKFPISRPNLTFSTLTVSNMSPEDSSIYLCSADDTFNYGYTFGSGTRLTVV.